This is a list of T cell receptor beta chains from one sample in a study of monozygotic twins with inflammatory bowel disease. TCRdb reprocessed the 5' RACE reads and reports one entry per CDR3 protein, with no DNA. This sample's clone table lists some 440,000 distinct CDR3 sequences. Sample: blood. The receptor source for this set is a human donor with ulcerative colitis or Crohn's disease, or a healthy co-twin of an affected twin (not recorded which). The CDR3 runs from the conserved cysteine through the conserved F or W. Fields, in order: J gene, V gene, CDR3 protein.

>TRBJ1-2|TRBV7-8
CASSLGTGHEYGYTF
>TRBJ1-1|TRBV4-1
CASSQEGWNTEAFF
>TRBJ2-1|TRBV6-1
CASSERTGLRNEQFF
>TRBJ2-7|TRBV29-1
CSITIGGRSYEQYF
>TRBJ2-5|TRBV3-1
CASSQAGGRGETQYF
>TRBJ2-7|TRBV9
CASSFWRNSYEQYF
>TRBJ1-1|TRBV20-1
CSARPLGGYTEAFF
>TRBJ1-6|TRBV12-3/TRBV12-4
CASTTGYNSPLHF
>TRBJ1-5|TRBV20-1
CSASGQGIQPQHF
>TRBJ1-5|TRBV6-2/TRBV6-3
CASSYSGGEWQPQHF
>TRBJ1-4|TRBV19
CASSPGGVFNEKLFF
>TRBJ2-3|TRBV11-2
CASSQTFSTDTQYF
>TRBJ1-6|TRBV6-2/TRBV6-3
CASRPDRSNSPLHF
>TRBJ1-5|TRBV5-1
CASSPDSNVQPQHF
>TRBJ2-1|TRBV14
CASNSVWVYNEQFF
>TRBJ2-3|TRBV14
CASSQSTTPTDTQYF
>TRBJ2-7|TRBV6-1
CASQDNSYEQYF
>TRBJ2-5|TRBV30
CAWSGQGVGTQYF
>TRBJ2-1|TRBV3-1
CASSQGRDEQFF
>TRBJ2-1|TRBV10-2
CASKRGTLTGEQFF
>TRBJ2-3|TRBV10-3
CAISAAGTGWSDTQYF
>TRBJ1-1|TRBV29-1
CSVRDRIGAFF
>TRBJ2-7|TRBV15
CATSRSTGQAYEQYF
>TRBJ2-3|TRBV7-8
CASSLVSGRVTDTQYF
>TRBJ1-6|TRBV11-2
CASSLSTGNSPLHF
>TRBJ2-3|TRBV21-1
CASSRRTENSGSSPDTQYF
>TRBJ1-4|TRBV20-1
CSALPAQNEKLFF
>TRBJ1-6|TRBV12-3/TRBV12-4
CASSLQGRFLSPLHF
>TRBJ2-5|TRBV10-3
CAISPGRGQETQYF
>TRBJ2-1|TRBV7-9
CASSYGGGSTNEQFF
>TRBJ2-2|TRBV7-2
CASSLDRGMNTGELFF
>TRBJ1-2|TRBV5-1
CASSEGTGGLNYGYTF
>TRBJ1-2|TRBV29-1
CSVEDHANGYTF
>TRBJ1-6|TRBV5-4
CASSFGQKLNSPLHF
>TRBJ2-3|TRBV7-2
CASSFQVADTQYF